A selection of T cell receptor beta chains follows, all from one sample in a study of cytomegalovirus exposure and HLA in healthy donors. Repertoires were generated with immunoSEQ multiplex PCR, while TCRdb's copy carries only in-frame clones and drops some. The sample lists approximately 100,000 clones, 79% occurring once. Input material: PBMCs. The receptor source for this set is a man between 45 and 60 years old in good health and CMV-seropositive. Both conserved end residues are part of each CDR3. A D gene is named only where the DNA matches it firmly. Clone size is stated in some rows and not others, as once, few, many or a class when expanded.

CDR3 DNA,CDR3 protein,clone size,D gene,V gene,J gene
TGTGCCAGCAGCCGGGACAGGGGGAGGTTCAATGAGCAGTTCTTC,CASSRDRGRFNEQFF,-,-,TRBV21-1,TRBJ2-1
TGTGCCAGCAGCCAAGTTAGCCAGGGTACTGAAGCTTTCTTT,CASSQVSQGTEAFF,-,-,TRBV4-2,TRBJ1-1
TGTGCCAGCAGCCCCAGATGGGGCCCTCTCGAGCAGTACTTC,CASSPRWGPLEQYF,few,-,TRBV7-3,TRBJ2-7
TGCGCCAGCAGCTTAGACAGTAACTATGGCTACACCTTC,CASSLDSNYGYTF,-,-,TRBV5-1,TRBJ1-2
TGTGCCAGCAGCCGACAGGGCGGAAATCAGCCCCAGCATTTT,CASSRQGGNQPQHF,-,TRBD1,TRBV6-5,TRBJ1-5
TGCGCCAGCAATGGACTAGCGGGGAGAGGGACCGCAGATACGCAGTATTTT,CASNGLAGRGTADTQYF,-,TRBD2,TRBV10-2,TRBJ2-3
TGTGCCAGCAGCAACAGGGGCCCGGGGGACGAGCAGTACTTC,CASSNRGPGDEQYF,few,-,TRBV6-1,TRBJ2-7
TGTGCCAGCAGTGAAGCGCTATCGGGTGGCTACACCTTC,CASSEALSGGYTF,-,-,TRBV6-1,TRBJ1-2
TGTGCCAGCAGCTTAGTTAGGGAGGCCTACAATGAGCAGTTCTTC,CASSLVREAYNEQFF,-,-,TRBV7-2,TRBJ2-1
TGCGCCAGCAGCTTGGGACCGACAGCCAATGAGCAGTTCTTC,CASSLGPTANEQFF,-,-,TRBV5-1,TRBJ2-1
TGTGCCAGCAGCCAAGTGACTAGCGGGATGGCAGATACGCAGTATTTT,CASSQVTSGMADTQYF,-,TRBD2,TRBV14,TRBJ2-3
TGTGCCAGCAGCAATAACAGGGGTTTCTACGAGCAGTACTTC,CASSNNRGFYEQYF,-,TRBD1,TRBV7-2,TRBJ2-7
TGTGCCAGCAGCTCACCCGCGGTACCTAACTATGGCTACACCTTC,CASSSPAVPNYGYTF,-,-,TRBV5-4,TRBJ1-2
TGCGCCAGCAGTGAGTCCCTAGGAGGGAATGCGCAGTATTTT,CASSESLGGNAQYF,few,-,TRBV10-1,TRBJ2-3
TGTGCCAGCAGTATTAGCGGGAGGGCATACAATGAGCAGTTCTTC,CASSISGRAYNEQFF,-,TRBD2,TRBV27,TRBJ2-1
TGTGCCAGCAGCTTAGTGGGGCCTAGCGGGTCCCCTAGCACAGATACGCAGTATTTT,CASSLVGPSGSPSTDTQYF,-,TRBD2,TRBV7-2,TRBJ2-3
TGTGCCAGCAGCTTAGGACGGCCGGGACTAGCGGCTAGCACAGATACGCAGTATTTT,CASSLGRPGLAASTDTQYF,-,TRBD2,TRBV7-2,TRBJ2-3
TGTGCCAGCAGTAACTTGAGGGGACAGCAGTATTTT,CASSNLRGQQYF,-,-,TRBV27,TRBJ2-3
TGTGCCAGCAGTGAAGGGGCTAGCGGGAGTTACCAAGAGACCCAGTACTTC,CASSEGASGSYQETQYF,-,TRBD2,TRBV6-1,TRBJ2-5
TGCGCCAGCAGCTCGGCTAGCGGGAGTGGTGTAGATACGCAGTATTTT,CASSSASGSGVDTQYF,-,TRBD2,TRBV5-1,TRBJ2-3
TGTGCCAGCAGCTTAACCGGGGCTAGCGGTGAGCAGTTCTTC,CASSLTGASGEQFF,-,TRBD2,TRBV7-3,TRBJ2-1
TGTGCCATCAGTGAGTCGCGGGACAGGGAGGGAGAAGAGACCCAGTACTTC,CAISESRDREGEETQYF,-,TRBD1,TRBV10-3,TRBJ2-5
TGTGCCAGTAGTCCGGAATGGACAGGGGGCTACGAGCAGTACTTC,CASSPEWTGGYEQYF,-,TRBD1,TRBV19,TRBJ2-7
TGTGCCAGTACCCAGGGACAGTCGAACACCGGGGAGCTGTTTTTT,CASTQGQSNTGELFF,-,TRBD1,TRBV19,TRBJ2-2
TGTGCCAGCAGCAAGCCCGGGACAGGGGGAAGCTTC,CASSKPGTGGSF,-,-,TRBV21-1,TRBJ2-7
TGTGCCAGCAGCTCCAATTTCCTAGCGGAGAATTCCTACGAGCAGTACTTC,CASSSNFLAENSYEQYF,-,TRBD2,TRBV7-2,TRBJ2-7
TGTGCCAGCAGCCAACCCGGGACAGGGGATGGAAAACTGTTTTTT,CASSQPGTGDGKLFF,once,TRBD1,TRBV4-2,TRBJ1-4
TGTGCCAGCGCGCTCTATTACGCCTTGGATACGCAGTATTTT,CASALYYALDTQYF,-,-,TRBV27,TRBJ2-3
TGCAGCGTTGAGGCTAGCGGGATCAGTGCAGATACGCAGTATTTT,CSVEASGISADTQYF,-,TRBD2,TRBV29-1,TRBJ2-3
TGTGCCAGCTCTCACGGGACTAGCGGGAACAATGAGCAGTTCTTC,CASSHGTSGNNEQFF,-,TRBD2,TRBV18,TRBJ2-1
TGTGCCAGCAGCCAAGATTCGGGAGAGCAGTACTTC,CASSQDSGEQYF,-,-,TRBV14,TRBJ2-7
TGTGCCAGCAGTTTCCCGGCCAGAGGCTCCTACGAGCAGTACTTC,CASSFPARGSYEQYF,-,-,TRBV28,TRBJ2-7
TGTGCCAGCAGCGTCAGCGGTAACACCTACAATGAGCAGTTCTTC,CASSVSGNTYNEQFF,few,-,TRBV9,TRBJ2-1
TGTGCCAGCAGACCGGGACAGATGAACACTGAAGCTTTCTTT,CASRPGQMNTEAFF,-,TRBD1,TRBV6-6,TRBJ1-1
TGCGCCAGCAGCTTGGAAGGGGGAAAAGCTTTCTTT,CASSLEGGKAFF,-,-,TRBV5-1,TRBJ1-1
TGTGCCAGCCGGTTCAGGGCGGCTGGCTACACCTTC,CASRFRAAGYTF,-,-,TRBV6-1,TRBJ1-2
TGTGCCAGCAGCTCCTCTAGCGGGAGGGCACACGAGCAGTACTTC,CASSSSSGRAHEQYF,-,TRBD2,TRBV7-8,TRBJ2-7
TGTGCCAGCAGTGCCCTCCCCGACACTGAAGCTTTCTTT,CASSALPDTEAFF,-,-,TRBV2,TRBJ1-1
TGTGCCAGCAATCGGGGCTCTGGAAACACCATATATTTT,CASNRGSGNTIYF,-,-,TRBV2,TRBJ1-3
TGTGCCAGCAGTACTAGCTCCTACGAGCAGTACTTC,CASSTSSYEQYF,-,-,TRBV28,TRBJ2-7
TGTGCCTGGAGTAGGGGAGGGTACGAAGCTTTCTTT,CAWSRGGYEAFF,-,-,TRBV30,TRBJ1-1
TGTGCCAGCAGCTTAATCGGAGGGAACTACGAGCAGTACTTC,CASSLIGGNYEQYF,-,-,TRBV7-9,TRBJ2-7
TGTGCCAGCAGCCTCCGACAGGGGGCGTCTATTGGCTACACCTTC,CASSLRQGASIGYTF,-,TRBD1,TRBV5-6,TRBJ1-2
TGTGCCAGCAGCTTGCCAGGGGGCGTGTACGAGCAGTACTTC,CASSLPGGVYEQYF,-,TRBD1,TRBV7-2,TRBJ2-7
TGTGCCAGCAGCTTACCCCCGGCCTCACCGAGGGTAGAGACCCAGTACTTC,CASSLPPASPRVETQYF,few,-,TRBV11-2,TRBJ2-5
TGCGCCACCCGGACTAGCGCAGCAGATACGCAGTATTTT,CATRTSAADTQYF,once,TRBD2,TRBV10-2,TRBJ2-3
TGTGCCATCAGTGCACAGGTGAGCTCCTACAATGAGCAGTTCTTC,CAISAQVSSYNEQFF,-,-,TRBV10-3,TRBJ2-1
TGTGCCAGCAGCGTAGAACCAGTTTCCTCCTACGAGCAGTACTTC,CASSVEPVSSYEQYF,-,-,TRBV9,TRBJ2-7